Each of the 5 T cell receptor beta chains below was sequenced from the same sample in a study of blood T cell repertoires in COVID-19. Assay used: immunoSEQ multiplex PCR; TCRdb lists only in-frame clones, some missing. The sample has some 160,000 clones, 70% to 90% seen once; the top ten hold about 2.8%. The sample taken for sequencing was peripheral blood. Receptors originate from a man aged 60 to 75 with acute or convalescent COVID-19.

The chain links TRBV6-6 to TRBJ1-1; 8 bases fit TRBD1. V shed 0 bases, J shed 2 bases, and the junction held 2 bases outside the gene matches. This CDR3 is built from 15 residues. The germline V gene has CDR1 MNHNY and CDR2 SVGAGI (reference sequence). CDR3 sequence (DNA): TGTGCCAGCAGTTACTCTGGACAGGGTAACACTGAAGCTTTCTTT. Translated, it gives CASSYSGQGNTEAFF.

In nucleotides, the CDR3 is TGTGCCAGCAGCCCGATGGTTACAAATACGCAGTATTTT. Residues: CASSPMVTNTQYF. This chain uses TRBV3-1 (or the pseudogene TRBV3-2) with TRBJ2-3; D is uncertain. The germline CDR1 and CDR2 sequences are LGHDT and YNNKEL (reference sequence). V was cut by 4 bases and J by 7 bases, with 12 bases left in between. The CDR3 loop spans 13 amino acids.

This chain links TRBV20-1 with TRBJ1-2, with D perhaps matching TRBD1 (5 bases). CDR3 size: 12 residues. CDR1 DFQATT and CDR2 SNEGSKA come from the germline V gene (reference sequence). V was cut by 3 bases and J by 5 bases, with 10 bases left in between. In DNA, the CDR3 is TGCAGTGCTAGTGTGGGGCTTTATGGCTACACCTTC. This gives the protein CSASVGLYGYTF.

The table lists this clone with a few counts. The chain carries TRBV7-2 and TRBJ1-2, with a weak D call TRBD1 (6 bases). Trimming pared 3 bases from V and 8 bases from J, leaving 19 bases between. This CDR3 is built from 15 residues. Germline V gene lookup returns CDR1 SGHTA and CDR2 FQGNSA. The CDR3 protein is CASSFFARGAEGYTF. CDR3 in DNA: TGTGCCAGCAGCTTCTTTGCGCGGGGGGCTGAGGGCTACACCTTC. The variable domain in full, with the rest retrieved from reference TRBV7-2 and TRBJ1-2, is GAGVSQSPSNKVTEKGKDVELRCDPISGHTALYWYRQSLGQGLEFLIYFQGNSAPDKSGLPSDRFSAERTGGSVSTLTIQRTQQEDSAVYLCASSFFARGAEGYTFGSGTRLTVV.

This chain connects TRBV6-2 or TRBV6-3 to TRBJ1-2; no reliable D call. Trimming left V 5 bases short and J 5 bases short, with 12 bases between. The germline gives CDR1 MNHEY, CDR2 SVGEGT. The CDR3 covers 13 residues. The CDR3: CASSTPRGYGYTF. The CDR3 nucleotides are TGTGCCAGCAGTACGCCCCGAGGGTATGGCTACACCTTC.